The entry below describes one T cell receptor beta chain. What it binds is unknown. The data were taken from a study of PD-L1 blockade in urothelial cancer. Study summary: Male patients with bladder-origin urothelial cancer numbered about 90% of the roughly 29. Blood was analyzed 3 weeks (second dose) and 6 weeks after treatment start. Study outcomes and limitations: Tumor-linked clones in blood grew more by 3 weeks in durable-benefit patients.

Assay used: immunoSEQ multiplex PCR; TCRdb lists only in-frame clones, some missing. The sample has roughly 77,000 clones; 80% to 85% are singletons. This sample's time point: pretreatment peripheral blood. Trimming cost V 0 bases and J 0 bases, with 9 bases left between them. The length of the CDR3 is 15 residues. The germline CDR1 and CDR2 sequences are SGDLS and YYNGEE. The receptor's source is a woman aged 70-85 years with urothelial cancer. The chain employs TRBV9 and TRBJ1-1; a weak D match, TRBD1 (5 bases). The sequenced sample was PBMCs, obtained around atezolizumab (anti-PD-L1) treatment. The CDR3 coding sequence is TGTGCCAGCAGCGTAGTGGGGGGGATGAACACTGAAGCTTTCTTT. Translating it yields CASSVVGGMNTEAFF.